A selection of T cell receptor beta chains follows, all from one sample in a study of OX40 agonist ivuxolimab in advanced cancers. Profiled with immunoSEQ multiplex PCR; TCRdb holds only in-frame clones, not every one. In the table there are some 150,000 clones, 90% to 95% of which are singletons. Sample: CD4+ or CD8+ T cells sorted from blood, taken in a trial of the OX40 agonist ivuxolimab. The receptors were sampled from an adult with an advanced solid tumor such as melanoma, head and neck, liver or kidney cancer. Each CDR3 is given with its conserved first and last residue. D genes are given only for firm matches. Only part of the rows carry a size: once, few, many, or a class if the clone is expanded.

abundance: once
d_gene: -
j_gene: TRBJ2-5
v_gene: TRBV7-2
CDR3aa: CASSPRRETQYF
CDR3nt: TGTGCCAGCAGCCCGCGTAGAGAGACCCAGTACTTC

abundance: -
d_gene: -
j_gene: TRBJ1-4
v_gene: TRBV28
CDR3aa: CASSLWQQGVKEKLFF
CDR3nt: TGTGCCAGCAGTTTATGGCAACAGGGAGTTAAGGAAAAACTGTTTTTT

abundance: -
d_gene: -
j_gene: TRBJ1-1
v_gene: TRBV6-5
CDR3aa: CASSYHVSSNTEAFF
CDR3nt: TGTGCCAGCAGTTACCACGTGTCATCGAACACTGAAGCTTTCTTT

abundance: -
d_gene: -
j_gene: TRBJ2-6
v_gene: TRBV19
CDR3aa: CASIPRPGAATANVLTF
CDR3nt: TGTGCCAGTATACCTCGACCAGGGGCCGCTACGGCCAACGTCCTGACTTTC

abundance: -
d_gene: TRBD1
j_gene: TRBJ2-7
v_gene: TRBV5-4
CDR3aa: CASSQDEDRGYEQYF
CDR3nt: TGTGCCAGCAGCCAAGATGAAGACAGGGGCTACGAGCAGTACTTC

abundance: -
d_gene: TRBD1
j_gene: TRBJ2-7
v_gene: TRBV7-6
CDR3aa: CASSLETGTGGEQYF
CDR3nt: TGTGCCAGCAGCTTAGAAACCGGGACAGGGGGTGAGCAGTACTTC

abundance: -
d_gene: TRBD1
j_gene: TRBJ1-3
v_gene: TRBV7-6
CDR3aa: CASSTRQGARGNTIYF
CDR3nt: TGTGCCAGCAGCACCAGACAGGGGGCGCGGGGAAACACCATATATTTT

abundance: -
d_gene: TRBD2
j_gene: TRBJ2-5
v_gene: TRBV29-1
CDR3aa: CSVESLAGDSDQYF
CDR3nt: TGCAGCGTTGAAAGTCTAGCGGGAGACTCCGACCAGTACTTC

abundance: -
d_gene: -
j_gene: TRBJ2-7
v_gene: TRBV7-9
CDR3aa: CASSLTAGLYEQYF
CDR3nt: TGTGCCAGCAGCTTAACGGCAGGGCTCTACGAGCAGTACTTC

abundance: once
d_gene: TRBD1
j_gene: TRBJ1-2
v_gene: TRBV28
CDR3aa: CASSPGQGANYGYTF
CDR3nt: TGTGCCAGCAGTCCAGGACAGGGGGCCAACTATGGCTACACCTTC

abundance: -
d_gene: TRBD1
j_gene: TRBJ1-3
v_gene: TRBV6-5
CDR3aa: CASSYSTGKGGNTIYF
CDR3nt: TGTGCCAGCAGTTACTCGACAGGGAAAGGTGGAAACACCATATATTTT

abundance: -
d_gene: TRBD1
j_gene: TRBJ1-1
v_gene: TRBV5-6
CDR3aa: CASSFLSGGTEAFF
CDR3nt: TGTGCCAGCAGCTTTCTCTCAGGGGGTACTGAAGCTTTCTTT

abundance: -
d_gene: -
j_gene: TRBJ2-6
v_gene: TRBV19
CDR3aa: CASSWQSFGANVLTF
CDR3nt: TGTGCCAGTAGTTGGCAGTCCTTTGGGGCCAACGTCCTGACTTTC

abundance: -
d_gene: -
j_gene: TRBJ2-3
v_gene: TRBV9
CDR3aa: CASSVATRTDTQYF
CDR3nt: TGTGCCAGCAGCGTAGCGACGCGGACAGATACGCAGTATTTT

abundance: -
d_gene: -
j_gene: TRBJ1-5
v_gene: TRBV28
CDR3aa: CASSLLGQPQHF
CDR3nt: TGTGCCAGCAGTTTACTAGGCCAGCCCCAGCATTTT

abundance: -
d_gene: -
j_gene: TRBJ1-1
v_gene: TRBV5-5
CDR3aa: CASSLQAEAFF
CDR3nt: TGTGCCAGCAGCTTACAAGCCGAAGCTTTCTTT

abundance: -
d_gene: -
j_gene: TRBJ2-2
v_gene: TRBV11-2
CDR3aa: CASSSPRGIEAGELFF
CDR3nt: TGTGCCAGCAGCTCGCCCAGGGGTATCGAGGCCGGGGAGCTGTTTTTT

abundance: -
d_gene: -
j_gene: TRBJ2-2
v_gene: TRBV5-4
CDR3aa: CASSFGVQSTGELFF
CDR3nt: TGTGCCAGCAGCTTCGGGGTCCAATCCACCGGGGAGCTGTTTTTT

abundance: -
d_gene: -
j_gene: TRBJ2-2
v_gene: TRBV6-1
CDR3aa: CASRSGRRITGELFF
CDR3nt: TGTGCCAGCAGATCAGGGCGGCGGATCACCGGGGAGCTGTTTTTT

abundance: -
d_gene: -
j_gene: TRBJ2-2
v_gene: TRBV7-8
CDR3aa: CASSLSRRRRATGTGELFF
CDR3nt: TGTGCCAGCAGCTTAAGTCGCAGACGACGGGCGACGGGCACCGGGGAGCTGTTTTTT

abundance: -
d_gene: -
j_gene: TRBJ1-5
v_gene: TRBV29-1
CDR3aa: CSVSLGTYQPQHF
CDR3nt: TGCAGCGTAAGTCTCGGGACTTATCAGCCCCAGCATTTT

abundance: -
d_gene: -
j_gene: TRBJ2-3
v_gene: TRBV7-3
CDR3aa: CASSSPGGTDTQYF
CDR3nt: TGTGCCAGCAGCTCCCCCGGAGGCACAGATACGCAGTATTTT

abundance: -
d_gene: TRBD2
j_gene: TRBJ2-1
v_gene: TRBV11-2
CDR3aa: CASSLASGRASEQFF
CDR3nt: TGTGCCAGCAGCTTAGCCAGCGGGAGGGCCAGTGAGCAGTTCTTC

abundance: once
d_gene: -
j_gene: TRBJ1-1
v_gene: TRBV5-1
CDR3aa: CASSLIGRNTEAFF
CDR3nt: TGCGCCAGCAGCTTGATCGGCAGAAACACTGAAGCTTTCTTT

abundance: -
d_gene: TRBD1
j_gene: TRBJ1-2
v_gene: TRBV19
CDR3aa: CASSIPGTGNGYTF
CDR3nt: TGTGCCAGTAGTATCCCCGGGACAGGGAATGGCTACACCTTC

abundance: -
d_gene: -
j_gene: TRBJ2-7
v_gene: TRBV5-1
CDR3aa: CASSWAWGDPYEQYF
CDR3nt: TGCGCCAGCAGCTGGGCCTGGGGGGATCCCTACGAGCAGTACTTC

abundance: few
d_gene: -
j_gene: TRBJ1-5
v_gene: TRBV18
CDR3aa: CASSSGPWDQPQHF
CDR3nt: TGTGCCAGCTCCTCGGGACCGTGGGATCAGCCCCAGCATTTT

abundance: -
d_gene: -
j_gene: TRBJ1-5
v_gene: TRBV27
CDR3aa: CASSWVLSQLRPQHF
CDR3nt: TGTGCCAGCAGTTGGGTCCTGTCACAACTCCGGCCCCAGCATTTT

abundance: -
d_gene: TRBD2
j_gene: TRBJ2-7
v_gene: TRBV10-3
CDR3aa: CAISDRAGSYEQYF
CDR3nt: TGTGCCATCAGTGACAGAGCGGGGTCCTACGAGCAGTACTTC

abundance: -
d_gene: -
j_gene: TRBJ1-1
v_gene: TRBV9
CDR3aa: CASSVATEGTSKGRNTEAFF
CDR3nt: TGTGCCAGCAGCGTAGCTACTGAGGGGACAAGCAAGGGAAGAAACACTGAAGCTTTCTTT

abundance: -
d_gene: -
j_gene: TRBJ2-7
v_gene: TRBV11-2
CDR3aa: CASSPGPYEQYF
CDR3nt: TGTGCCAGCAGCCCCGGGCCCTACGAGCAGTACTTC

abundance: few
d_gene: -
j_gene: TRBJ2-1
v_gene: TRBV15
CDR3aa: CATSRGRSLGSNEQFF
CDR3nt: TGTGCCACCAGCAGAGGGCGGTCTCTGGGGAGCAATGAGCAGTTCTTC

abundance: -
d_gene: TRBD2
j_gene: TRBJ2-1
v_gene: TRBV19
CDR3aa: CASSIEGTGGNEQFF
CDR3nt: TGTGCCAGTAGTATAGAGGGGACGGGAGGCAATGAGCAGTTCTTC

abundance: -
d_gene: -
j_gene: TRBJ2-7
v_gene: TRBV30
CDR3aa: CAWTGPTWGYEQYF
CDR3nt: TGTGCCTGGACAGGACCAACTTGGGGCTACGAGCAGTACTTC

abundance: -
d_gene: TRBD1
j_gene: TRBJ2-5
v_gene: TRBV2
CDR3aa: CASSQGVRGTQYF
CDR3nt: TGTGCCAGCAGTCAGGGGGTCCGAGGGACCCAGTACTTC

abundance: once
d_gene: TRBD1
j_gene: TRBJ1-5
v_gene: TRBV6-1
CDR3aa: CASSEYRGYRTQHF
CDR3nt: TGTGCCAGCAGTGAATACAGGGGGTATAGAACCCAGCATTTT

abundance: -
d_gene: -
j_gene: TRBJ2-1
v_gene: TRBV27
CDR3aa: CASRTATVSTPNEQFF
CDR3nt: TGTGCCAGCAGGACGGCCACTGTATCTACCCCCAATGAGCAGTTCTTC

abundance: -
d_gene: -
j_gene: TRBJ1-5
v_gene: TRBV7-2
CDR3aa: CASTPSPDQPQHF
CDR3nt: TGTGCCAGCACCCCCAGCCCAGATCAGCCCCAGCATTTT

abundance: -
d_gene: -
j_gene: TRBJ1-2
v_gene: TRBV6-1
CDR3aa: CASVVARGNYGYTF
CDR3nt: TGTGCCAGCGTAGTCGCCAGGGGAAACTATGGCTACACCTTC

abundance: -
d_gene: -
j_gene: TRBJ1-2
v_gene: TRBV11-2
CDR3aa: CASSLVGGGGYTF
CDR3nt: TGTGCCAGCAGCTTAGTGGGGGGCGGTGGCTACACCTTC

abundance: -
d_gene: -
j_gene: TRBJ2-3
v_gene: TRBV5-8
CDR3aa: CASSPGTFRYTDTQYF
CDR3nt: TGTGCCAGCAGCCCGGGGACATTCCGTTACACAGATACGCAGTATTTT

abundance: -
d_gene: -
j_gene: TRBJ1-1
v_gene: TRBV7-2
CDR3aa: CASSLGGTTSMNTEAFF
CDR3nt: TGTGCCAGCAGCTTAGGGGGTACCACTTCTATGAACACTGAAGCTTTCTTT

abundance: -
d_gene: -
j_gene: TRBJ1-3
v_gene: TRBV5-6
CDR3aa: CASSLNPFSGNTIYF
CDR3nt: TGTGCCAGCAGCTTGAATCCTTTCTCTGGAAACACCATATATTTT

abundance: -
d_gene: -
j_gene: TRBJ1-5
v_gene: TRBV6-6
CDR3aa: CATDSLNQPQHF
CDR3nt: TGTGCCACAGACTCCTTAAATCAGCCCCAGCATTTT